These T cell receptor beta chains were read from a single sample in a study of PD-1 and CTLA-4 blockade in melanoma. Profiled with immunoSEQ multiplex PCR; TCRdb holds only in-frame clones, not every one. In the table there are 15,000 to 20,000 clones, roughly 73% of which are singletons. This specimen consisted of CD8+ T cells from peripheral blood, obtained before anti-PD-1 treatment. The receptors derive from a human donor with melanoma. The CDR3 runs from the conserved cysteine through the conserved F or W. D genes are given only for firm matches. Size is omitted from some rows. Given values are once, few, many or a class for expanded clones.

d_call clone_size j_call cdr3_length v_call cdr3_aa cdr3_nt
NA few TRBJ1-1 12 TRBV6-5 CASSPLGWGAFF TGTGCCAGCAGCCCCCTAGGGTGGGGGGCTTTCTTT
NA NA TRBJ2-1 15 TRBV6-5 CASHPDRYSTPLRFF TGTGCCAGCCACCCGGACAGATACTCCACTCCCTTGCGGTTCTTC
TRBD2 few TRBJ2-5 14 TRBV24-1 CATSTGGPQETQYF TGTGCCACCTCTACGGGGGGGCCCCAAGAGACCCAGTACTTC
NA NA TRBJ1-5 13 TRBV12-3/TRBV12-4 CASLTGWGQPQHF TGTGCCAGCCTTACAGGGTGGGGTCAGCCCCAGCATTTT
NA once TRBJ2-7 12 TRBV2 CASLQPAHEQYF TGTGCCAGCCTACAACCAGCCCACGAGCAGTACTTC
NA NA TRBJ2-1 11 TRBV5-1 CASGDGGEQFF TGCGCCAGTGGGGACGGGGGTGAGCAGTTCTTC
NA medium-sized TRBJ2-3 14 TRBV28 CASSLVSGTDTQYF TGTGCCAGCAGTTTAGTCAGCGGCACAGATACGCAGTATTTT
TRBD1 NA TRBJ1-4 15 TRBV5-4 CASSLDGTGGEKLFF TGTGCCAGCAGCTTGGACGGGACAGGGGGTGAAAAACTGTTTTTT
TRBD1 few TRBJ2-1 18 TRBV10-2 CASSGPSHTGTGDNEQFF TGCGCCAGCAGTGGCCCTTCACACACCGGGACAGGGGACAATGAGCAGTTCTTC
NA NA TRBJ1-3 13 TRBV18 CASSRDTGNTIYF TGTGCCAGCTCACGGGACACCGGAAACACCATATATTTT
NA NA TRBJ2-7 13 TRBV6-6 CASSYLGTYEQYF TGTGCCAGCAGTTACCTGGGTACCTACGAGCAGTACTTC
NA few TRBJ1-1 13 TRBV10-3 CAISIGTHTEAFF TGTGCCATCAGCATAGGGACACACACTGAAGCTTTCTTT
TRBD1 once TRBJ2-5 19 TRBV10-3 CAISGPGKGDRGRQETQYF TGTGCCATCAGTGGACCGGGGAAGGGGGACAGGGGGCGGCAAGAGACCCAGTACTTC
NA hyperexpanded TRBJ2-7 13 TRBV27 CASSPTAAGEQYF TGTGCCAGCAGTCCCACGGCCGCCGGGGAGCAGTACTTC
TRBD1 NA TRBJ2-7 14 TRBV13 CASTGRDSPYEQYF TGTGCCAGCACGGGACGGGACAGCCCCTACGAGCAGTACTTC
NA few TRBJ1-2 14 TRBV2 CASREGSSKYGYTF TGTGCCAGCAGGGAGGGGAGTAGCAAGTATGGCTACACCTTC
NA NA TRBJ2-7 16 TRBV2 CASSERGGGLFYEQYF TGTGCCAGCAGTGAAAGGGGGGGCGGTTTGTTCTACGAGCAGTACTTC
NA NA TRBJ2-7 13 TRBV30 CAWGLSESGEQYF TGTGCCTGGGGGTTATCCGAGTCAGGCGAGCAGTACTTC
TRBD1 few TRBJ2-7 13 TRBV27 CASSSLTGDEQYF TGTGCCAGCAGTTCCTTAACAGGGGACGAGCAGTACTTC
NA NA TRBJ1-1 13 TRBV12-3/TRBV12-4 CASSLGPNTEAFF TGTGCCAGCAGTCTAGGACCGAACACTGAAGCTTTCTTT
TRBD1 NA TRBJ1-1 14 TRBV9 CASSVVQGETEAFF TGTGCCAGCAGCGTAGTACAGGGGGAAACTGAAGCTTTCTTT
NA NA TRBJ1-2 16 TRBV7-9 CASSSDLTDPNYGYTF TGTGCCAGCAGCTCCGACCTGACGGACCCTAACTATGGCTACACCTTC
NA NA TRBJ1-1 16 TRBV28 CASSSRLREVITEAFF TGTGCCAGCAGTTCCCGGTTACGAGAGGTGATCACTGAAGCTTTCTTT
NA NA TRBJ2-7 15 TRBV7-2 CASSPSVHLYYEQYF TGTGCCAGCAGCCCTAGCGTCCACCTTTACTACGAGCAGTACTTC
NA NA TRBJ1-2 12 TRBV12-3/TRBV12-4 CASRGDPVGYTF TGTGCCAGTCGTGGGGACCCGGTTGGCTACACCTTC
NA NA TRBJ1-6 15 TRBV3-1/TRBV3-2 CASSQGLNYNSPLHF TGTGCCAGCAGCCAAGGTCTCAACTATAATTCACCCCTCCACTTT
TRBD1 NA TRBJ1-4 15 TRBV7-6 CASSPTTGWSEKLFF TGTGCCAGCAGCCCCACGACAGGGTGGAGTGAAAAACTGTTTTTT
TRBD2 NA TRBJ2-7 13 TRBV10-2 CASGLAEIYEQYF TGCGCCAGCGGGCTAGCGGAAATCTACGAGCAGTACTTC
TRBD2 NA TRBJ2-3 16 TRBV9 CASTPRLAGGSDTQYF TGTGCCAGCACCCCACGCCTAGCGGGTGGTAGCGATACGCAGTATTTT
NA few TRBJ1-1 12 TRBV21-1 CARGTGGVKAFF TGTGCCAGAGGGACAGGGGGTGTTAAAGCTTTCTTT
NA NA TRBJ2-1 16 TRBV9 CASSTQGFSSYNEQFF TGTGCCAGCAGCACTCAGGGCTTTAGCTCCTACAATGAGCAGTTCTTC
TRBD1 NA TRBJ2-7 16 TRBV7-9 CASSFPPGQVVVEQYF TGTGCCAGCAGCTTTCCTCCGGGACAGGTAGTAGTCGAGCAGTACTTC
TRBD2 few TRBJ2-7 13 TRBV2 CASRTSGTYEQYF TGTGCCAGCCGGACTAGCGGCACCTACGAGCAGTACTTC
NA NA TRBJ2-5 13 TRBV27 CASSLSLQGTQYF TGTGCCAGCAGTTTATCTCTTCAGGGGACCCAGTACTTC
NA NA TRBJ1-3 16 TRBV2 CASTQPAGGFGNTIYF TGTGCCAGCACCCAACCCGCGGGGGGTTTCGGAAACACCATATATTTT
TRBD1 NA TRBJ2-7 15 TRBV7-9 CASSLPTGTTYEQYF TGTGCCAGCAGCCTCCCGACAGGGACGACCTACGAGCAGTACTTC
NA NA TRBJ1-5 14 TRBV5-6 CASSLEGGNQPQHF TGTGCCAGCAGCTTGGAAGGGGGCAATCAGCCCCAGCATTTT
TRBD2 NA TRBJ2-3 15 TRBV29-1 CSVESSGRGADTQYF TGCAGCGTTGAAAGTAGCGGGAGAGGAGCAGATACGCAGTATTTT
NA few TRBJ2-1 12 TRBV3-1/TRBV3-2 CASSQSWNEQFF TGTGCCAGCAGCCAGAGTTGGAATGAGCAGTTCTTC
NA few TRBJ2-5 15 TRBV4-2 CASSQEEAGPETQYF TGTGCCAGCAGCCAAGAGGAAGCAGGGCCGGAGACCCAGTACTTC
NA NA TRBJ1-1 12 TRBV13 CASSLGSVEAFF TGTGCCAGCAGCTTAGGATCAGTTGAAGCTTTCTTT
NA NA TRBJ2-2 12 TRBV3-1/TRBV3-2 CASMSVAGELFF TGTGCCAGCATGTCAGTCGCCGGGGAGCTGTTTTTT
NA NA TRBJ2-5 14 TRBV27 CASSPWGSGETQYF TGTGCCAGCAGCCCTTGGGGGTCCGGGGAGACCCAGTACTTC
NA few TRBJ2-1 11 TRBV30 CAWSVSSEQFF TGTGCCTGGAGTGTGAGTAGTGAGCAGTTCTTC
NA once TRBJ1-2 14 TRBV27 CASRPTGANYGYTF TGTGCCAGCAGACCGACCGGGGCCAACTATGGCTACACCTTC